This T cell receptor (beta chain) was observed in a study of beta chain features in type 1 diabetes. The V and J ends lost 3 bases and 4 bases, in that order; junction bases with no gene match: 3. Germline CDR1 reads SNHLY; CDR2 reads FYNNEI. The CDR3 runs 14 residues. A remark on this clone: The same CDR3 is also encoded by other DNA sequences in this sample.

CD45RO/CCR7/CD25/CD127/CD95/CD27 separated CD4+ naive, central memory, regulatory and stem cell-like memory cells by sorting. The sequenced template was cDNA made from the entire isolated RNA. Assay used: immunoSEQ multiplex PCR; TCRdb lists only in-frame clones, some missing. This table holds approximately 470,000 clones, about 30% found once. The receptor was isolated from a man younger than 30 in good health. The sample consisted of naive CD4+ T cells from blood. The rearrangement links TRBV2 to TRBJ2-7, with TRBD1 matching 10 bases. CDR3 loop: CASSDQGQGYEQYF. CDR3 nucleotides: TGTGCCAGCAGTGACCAGGGACAGGGGTACGAGCAGTACTTC.